Below are 24 T cell receptor beta chains sequenced from a single sample in a study of blood T cell repertoires in COVID-19. Method: immunoSEQ multiplex PCR; TCRdb's copy keeps in-frame clones and lacks some. The table has about 30,000 clones, approximately 86% seen once; the top ten hold around a quarter. Material for sequencing was peripheral blood. These receptors all stem from a human donor in a cohort sampled during active COVID-19.

This chain links TRBV5-1 with TRBJ2-5, with 8 bases matching TRBD1. The CDR3 contains 14 residues. The germline V gene encodes CDR1 SGHRS and CDR2 YFSETQ. The junction had 8 bases not matched to a gene; V was cut back by 5 bases and J by 5 bases. CDR3 sequence: CASRAGGAEETQYF. The CDR3 DNA reads TGCGCCAGCAGGGCAGGGGGCGCGGAGGAGACCCAGTACTTC.

The chain couples TRBV5-8 to TRBJ2-2, with 9 bases aligning to TRBD1. Germline V gene lookup returns CDR1 SGHTS and CDR2 YDEGEE. V was clipped by 6 bases and J by 5 bases; unmatched bases: 8. The CDR3 spans 15 residues. The CDR3 spells CASNRDRVITGELFF. The CDR3 bases are TGTGCCAGCAACCGGGACAGGGTAATAACCGGGGAGCTGTTTTTT.

The chain combines TRBV3-1 (or the pseudogene TRBV3-2) with TRBJ2-2; D unresolved. This CDR3 region has 15 residues. Germline CDR1 LGHDT, CDR2 YNNKEL (reference sequence). Trimming took 1 base from V and 6 from J, leaving 12 bases between them. CDR3 amino acids: CASSQGRHMSGELFF. The CDR3 bases are TGTGCCAGCAGCCAAGGCAGGCACATGTCCGGGGAGCTGTTTTTT.

The chain carries TRBV5-1 and TRBJ2-5; 11 nucleotides match TRBD2. Germline lookup yields CDR1 SGHRS and CDR2 YFSETQ. The CDR3 contains 15 residues. J gave up 1 base and V 4 bases, and 3 bases lay outside the gene matches. The CDR3 DNA follows: TGCGCCAGCAGCCCCGGGACTAGCGGCCAAGAGACCCAGTACTTC. Its translation is CASSPGTSGQETQYF.

The V and J genes are TRBV11-2 and TRBJ2-5; 7 nucleotides agree with TRBD1. The V gene's germline CDR1 is SGHAT and CDR2 FQNNGV. V lost 5 bases and J lost 1; bases outside the gene matches: 4. The CDR3 runs to 14 residues. The CDR3 region has the DNA TGTGCCAGCAGCAAGACAGGGTTCCAAGAGACCCAGTACTTC. Residues: CASSKTGFQETQYF.

CDR3 residues: CASSQVTSSYNEQFF. Written as DNA, the CDR3 is TGTGCCAGCAGCCAAGTCACGAGCTCCTACAATGAGCAGTTCTTC. The J gene is TRBJ2-1, the V gene TRBV7-3; D uncertain. The CDR3 is 15 residues long. Trimming removed 5 bases at V and 0 bases at J, with 11 bases between. Germline loops: CDR1 SGHTA, CDR2 FQGTGA.

V and J are TRBV5-4 and TRBJ2-5; D is undetermined. This CDR3 has 14 residues. Germline V gene lookup returns CDR1 SGHNT and CDR2 YYREEE (reference sequence). V lost 1 base and J lost 1, with 8 bases in between. CDR3 bases: TGTGCCAGCAGCTTGCCCAGGTCCCAAGAGACCCAGTACTTC. Translated: CASSLPRSQETQYF. Looking up the rest from reference TRBV5-4 and TRBJ2-5 gives the full variable domain: ETGVTQSPTHLIKTRGQQVTLRCSSQSGHNTVSWYQQALGQGPQFIFQYYREEENGRGNFPPRFSGLQFPNYSSELNVNALELDDSALYLCASSLPRSQETQYFGPGTRLLVL.

The chain joins TRBV7-8 to TRBJ2-5; maybe TRBD1 (5 bases). The CDR3 contains 14 residues. V lost 5 bases and J 2 bases, leaving 12 bases between the germline ends. Germline-derived CDR1 and CDR2 are SGHVS and FQNEAQ. CDR3 sequence reads: CASSADRLQETQYF. As DNA, the CDR3 is TGTGCCAGCAGCGCAGACAGATTACAAGAGACCCAGTACTTC.

This rearrangement joins TRBV4-2 to TRBJ2-6; maybe TRBD2 (5 bases). Trimming removed 0 bases from V and 0 bases from J, with 6 bases in between. CDR1 and CDR2 from the germline V gene are LGHNA and YNFKEQ. The CDR3 is made up of 16 amino acids. CDR3 in amino acids: CASSQDGLSGANVLTF. CDR3 DNA: TGTGCCAGCAGCCAAGATGGACTCTCTGGGGCCAACGTCCTGACTTTC.

Regarding this clone: The sample carries other DNA sequences with the same CDR3. The chain is built from TRBV10-3 and TRBJ2-3; 8 bases map to TRBD1. Germline CDR1 reads ENHRY; CDR2 reads SYGVKD. With V trimmed by 3 bases and J by 3 bases, 5 bases remained unmatched. This CDR3 is built from 15 residues. The CDR3 DNA reads TGTGCCATCAGTGAAGACAGGGGAAGAACAGATACGCAGTATTTT. Translation gives CAISEDRGRTDTQYF.

This sequence joins TRBV21-1 and TRBJ1-2. TRBV21-1 is a pseudogene. CDR3 length: 16 residues. CDR3 amino acids: CASSKIEPPGDYGYTF. CDR3 nucleotide sequence: TGTGCCAGCAGCAAAATTGAACCGCCCGGGGACTATGGCTACACCTTC.

Only one count was recorded for this clone. The chain is built from TRBV4-1 and TRBJ1-4, with D hard to call. The V gene lost 1 base and the J gene lost 5 bases, with 5 bases spanning the gap. The germline gives CDR1 MGHRA, CDR2 YSYEKL. The CDR3 length is 13 residues. For the CDR3, the DNA is TGCGCCAGCAGCCAAGGCAGAAATGAAAAACTGTTTTTT. Amino acid sequence: CASSQGRNEKLFF.

The gene calls are TRBV13 and TRBJ2-3; 12 positions match TRBD2. Germline CDR1 and CDR2: PRHDT and FYEKMQ (reference sequence). This CDR3 has 17 residues. Germline trimming cut 5 bases from V and 5 bases from J; bases unmatched to any gene: 11. CDR3 DNA sequence: TGTGCCAGCAGCATTACTAGCGGGGGGCCGACGGGAGATACGCAGTATTTT. Translation: CASSITSGGPTGDTQYF. The full variable domain, completed using reference TRBV13 and TRBJ2-3, is AAGVIQSPRHLIKEKRETATLKCYPIPRHDTVYWYQQGPGQDPQFLISFYEKMQSDKGSIPDRFSAQQFSDYHSELNMSSLELGDSALYFCASSITSGGPTGDTQYFGPGTRLTVL.

The V gene is TRBV18, the J gene TRBJ1-5; D is uncertain. Trimming removed 2 bases from V and 5 bases from J, with 22 bases in between. CDR3 length: 18 residues. Per germline, CDR1 KGHSH and CDR2 LQKENI. CDR3 region: CASSPIRPGSLVDQPQHF. The DNA for the CDR3 is TGTGCCAGCTCACCAATCCGGCCCGGGAGTCTAGTAGATCAGCCCCAGCATTTT.

V usage is TRBV11-3 and J usage is TRBJ2-5; 12 positions match TRBD2. CDR3 length equals 16 residues. With 5 bases clipped from V and 4 bases from J, the junction kept 8 bases outside the gene matches. Per germline, CDR1 SGHNT and CDR2 YENEEA. CDR3 bases: TGTGCCAGCAGCCCGACGACTAGCGGGGGTGGAGAGACCCAGTACTTC. Translated, it gives CASSPTTSGGGETQYF.

The chain combines TRBV6-2 or TRBV6-3 with TRBJ2-5; 8 nucleotides align to TRBD1. CDR3 length: 15 amino acids. Germline-derived CDR1 and CDR2 are MNHEY and SVGEGT. Germline trimming cut 2 bases from V and 1 base from J; bases unmatched to any gene: 3. CDR3 sequence: CASSYRDRLQETQYF. The CDR3 nucleotides are TGTGCCAGCAGTTACCGGGACAGGCTCCAAGAGACCCAGTACTTC.

This clone was detected once. The chain joins TRBV2 to TRBJ1-5, with D tentatively TRBD1 (5 bases). Deletions cut 9 bases from V and 5 bases from J, with 17 bases between. CDR1 and CDR2 from the germline V gene are SNHLY and FYNNEI. There are 14 residues in the CDR3. The chain's CDR3 is CASGPRGGYQPQHF. The CDR3 DNA reads as TGTGCCAGTGGTCCTCGGGGGGGGTATCAGCCCCAGCATTTT.

The genes are TRBV12-3 or TRBV12-4 and TRBJ2-7; tentatively, D is TRBD1 (5 bases). The CDR3 length is 12 residues. V lost 5 bases, J lost 7 bases, and 12 bases lay in between. The CDR3 sequence: CASSPSQGEQYF. DNA of the CDR3: TGTGCCAGCAGTCCTTCCCAGGGTGAGCAGTACTTC.

The chain has TRBV9 and TRBJ1-2; no definite D call. The V gene lost 3 bases and the J gene lost 2 bases, with 5 bases spanning the gap. Per the germline V gene, CDR1 is SGDLS and CDR2 is YYNGEE. The CDR3 has 12 residues. The CDR3 loop reads CASSDRNYGYTF. CDR3 nucleotide sequence: TGTGCCAGCAGCGACAGAAACTATGGCTACACCTTC.

The chain recombines TRBV7-9 with TRBJ1-1; 11 bases are shared with TRBD1. The V gene's germline CDR1 is SEHNR and CDR2 FQNEAQ (reference sequence). The CDR3 consists of 14 residues. The junction had 7 bases not matched to a gene; V was cut back by 6 bases and J by 7 bases. The CDR3 bases are TGTGCCAGCAGTCCGGGACAGGGGGAAGATGAAGCTTTCTTT. Translating gives CASSPGQGEDEAFF.

The V and J genes are TRBV7-2 and TRBJ2-3, with a weak D call TRBD2 (6 bases). Trimming took 1 base from V and 2 from J, leaving 10 bases between them. Germline loops: CDR1 SGHTA, CDR2 FQGNSA. The CDR3 is 15 residues long. The CDR3 here is CASSLGGGDTDTQYF. CDR3 in DNA: TGTGCCAGCAGCTTAGGGGGCGGGGACACAGATACGCAGTATTTT.

J is TRBJ1-1 and V is TRBV7-2; no firm D call. The CDR3 runs to 13 residues. Germline V gene data show CDR1 as SGHTA and CDR2 as FQGNSA. V lost 5 bases to trimming and J lost 6 bases, with 13 bases between them. CDR3: CASSPRRLAEAFF. CDR3 bases: TGTGCCAGCAGCCCCCGGCGGCTTGCTGAAGCTTTCTTT.

The J gene is TRBJ1-1, the V gene TRBV6-5; D gene ambiguous. Per the germline V gene, CDR1 is MNHEY and CDR2 is SVGAGI. Trimming pared 6 bases from V and 3 bases from J, leaving 17 bases between. The CDR3 sequence is 15 residues long. CDR3 DNA: TGTGCCAGCAGGCGAGGAGGTGGTGGGTACACTGAAGCTTTCTTT. Protein sequence: CASRRGGGGYTEAFF.

V is TRBV4-1 and J is TRBJ2-7, with TRBD1 matching 8 bases. This CDR3 region has 14 residues. The V segment lost 4 bases and the J segment 4 bases; nucleotides outside the gene matches: 6. Per germline, CDR1 MGHRA and CDR2 YSYEKL. The CDR3 DNA reads as TGCGCCAGCAGCCGCGACAGGGGCCCATACGAGCAGTACTTC. This translates into CASSRDRGPYEQYF.